Listed below are T cell receptor beta chains from one sample, sequenced in a study of cytomegalovirus exposure and HLA in healthy donors. Assay used: immunoSEQ multiplex PCR; TCRdb lists only in-frame clones, some missing. The sample yields 150,000 to 250,000 clones, approximately 85% seen once. Specimen: PBMCs. The receptors originated from a woman between 45 and 65 years old in good health and CMV-seronegative. Both conserved end residues are trimmed from each CDR3. Rows may omit the clone size; those that give it use once, few, many or a size class.

cdr3_length	j_call	clone_size	v_call	cdr3_aa
12	TRBJ1-1	-	TRBV7-9	SSSLDRRNTEAF
11	TRBJ1-5	few	TRBV11-2	ASSLGPHQPQH
11	TRBJ1-4	-	TRBV18	ASSPGAGEKLF
13	TRBJ1-2	-	TRBV11-2	ASSLDGGKSIGYT
14	TRBJ2-4	-	TRBV5-1	ASSLAGGLAKNIQY
13	TRBJ2-1	-	TRBV28	ASSLLGQGLNEQF
13	TRBJ2-3	-	TRBV4-1	ASSQGTAYTDTQY
10	TRBJ2-5	-	TRBV18	ASSLQQETQY
12	TRBJ2-7	-	TRBV5-1	ASSAGTVSYEQY
11	TRBJ1-2	-	TRBV28	ASSLNQGLGYT
16	TRBJ1-6	-	TRBV5-6	ASSLLTVFQGYNSPLH
12	TRBJ2-3	-	TRBV27	ASSLRVPTDTQY
13	TRBJ2-6	-	TRBV6-1	ASSNRVFGANVLT
13	-	-	TRBV6-1	ASSTGTSGTSEQY
13	TRBJ1-1	once	TRBV5-1	ASSSQGSRGTEAF
13	TRBJ1-1	-	TRBV18	ASSPPRGANTEAF
11	TRBJ1-1	few	TRBV19	ASSIVVSTEAF
14	TRBJ2-1	once	TRBV5-1	ASSFTSGRSYNEQF
12	TRBJ1-2	-	TRBV7-2	ASILNRGGYGYT
12	TRBJ1-2	-	TRBV18	ASSPEQGGYGYT
11	TRBJ1-5	-	TRBV6-6	ASRFDRVQPQH
10	TRBJ2-1	-	TRBV29-1	SVVGTSIEQF
19	TRBJ1-3	-	TRBV5-1	ASSLSRGSQGAPFSGNTIY
9	TRBJ2-7	-	TRBV6-1	ASSDVPEQY
14	TRBJ2-7	-	TRBV5-5	ASSLAIWGGVYEQY
12	TRBJ2-5	-	TRBV5-4	ASSFTLAQETQY
12	TRBJ2-4	-	TRBV7-2	ASSPGLAKNIQY
15	TRBJ2-7	once	TRBV7-9	ASSLWPGSGRSYEQY
12	TRBJ1-4	-	TRBV6-5	ASSSDRGQEKLF
12	TRBJ1-2	-	TRBV6-5	ASRADRGSYGYT
15	TRBJ2-3	-	TRBV7-2	ASSEKWAGASTDTQY
13	TRBJ1-3	once	TRBV6-5	ASSYSRDSGNTIY
15	TRBJ2-1	-	TRBV6-1	ASSASSLAEIYNEQF
14	TRBJ1-2	-	TRBV25-1	ASSDPGQGWYYGYT
16	TRBJ2-3	-	TRBV18	ASSPPGLAGGITDTQY
11	TRBJ2-1	-	TRBV15	ATRDGTENEQF
13	TRBJ1-5	once	TRBV19	ASEGPGGSGQPQH
13	TRBJ1-2	-	TRBV28	ASSTPGRVSYGYT
13	TRBJ2-5	-	TRBV6-1	ASSGPLTFQETQY
9	TRBJ2-7	once	TRBV7-9	ASRGSYEQY
11	TRBJ2-7	-	TRBV30	ACGGVDSYEQY
12	TRBJ1-1	-	TRBV29-1	SVKGQGLNTEAF